The 31 T cell receptor beta chains reported below all come from one sample, sequenced in a study of OX40 agonist ivuxolimab in advanced cancers. Sequencing was performed with immunoSEQ multiplex PCR; in TCRdb, only in-frame clones are kept and a portion is missing. The data show tens of thousands of clones, about 88% seen once. The sample in question was CD4+ or CD8+ T cells sorted from blood, obtained in a trial of the OX40 agonist ivuxolimab. The origin of the receptors is an adult with an advanced solid tumor such as melanoma, head and neck, liver or kidney cancer.

The chain couples TRBV5-1 to TRBJ2-2; TRBD1 aligns across 10 bases. Germline V gene data show CDR1 as SGHRS and CDR2 as YFSETQ. CDR3 length equals 15 residues. J lost 6 bases, V lost 4 bases, and 6 bases had no gene match. The CDR3 DNA follows: TGCGCCAGCAGCATGCGACAGGGGGCGTCCGGGGAGCTGTTTTTT. It specifies CASSMRQGASGELFF. The full variable domain, its missing parts supplied by reference TRBV5-1 and TRBJ2-2, is KAGVTQTPRYLIKTRGQQVTLSCSPISGHRSVSWYQQTPGQGLQFLFEYFSETQRNKGNFPGRFSGRQFSNSRSEMNVSTLELGDSALYLCASSMRQGASGELFFGEGSRLTVL.

V and J are TRBV19 and TRBJ1-2, with D uncertain. Germline assignment: CDR1 LNHDA and CDR2 SQIVND (reference sequence). The CDR3 totals 12 residues. V was pared by 2 bases and J by 5 bases, with 6 bases between. The CDR3 DNA reads as TGTGCCAGTAGTATAACCGGGTATGGCTACACCTTC. Encoded protein: CASSITGYGYTF.

The chain uses TRBV6-6 and TRBJ2-1; D gene ambiguous. From germline, CDR1 is MNHNY and CDR2 SVGAGI (reference sequence). Trimming pared 3 bases from V and 8 bases from J, leaving 8 bases between. CDR3 length equals 12 residues. The CDR3 loop reads CASSYGAHEQFF. The CDR3 region has the DNA TGTGCCAGCAGTTATGGAGCGCATGAGCAGTTCTTC.

The chain couples TRBV7-6 to TRBJ1-5; D gene unclear. This CDR3 spans 11 amino acids. Deletions cut 4 bases from V and 9 bases from J, with 7 bases between. The germline V gene encodes CDR1 SGHVS and CDR2 FNYEAQ. This chain's CDR3 is CASSSTGPQHF. The CDR3 DNA reads TGTGCCAGCAGCTCCACTGGGCCCCAGCATTTT.

This clone was seen only once. This chain connects TRBV11-2 to TRBJ2-7, with 11 bases fitting TRBD2. From germline, CDR1 is SGHAT and CDR2 FQNNGV. The trim removed 3 bases at V and 4 bases at J, leaving 5 bases unmatched. CDR3 length: 15 residues. The DNA of the CDR3 is TGTGCCAGCAGCTTTCTTGGGACTAGCGGATACGAGCAGTACTTC. It codes for CASSFLGTSGYEQYF.

The chain has TRBV30 and TRBJ1-1; 9 bases match TRBD1. Trimming removed 4 bases from V and 4 bases from J; junction bases left unmatched: 10. This CDR3 spans 15 amino acids. From germline, CDR1 is GTSNPN and CDR2 SVGIG (reference sequence). The CDR3 loop is CAWIGPDRGSTEAFF. The CDR3 DNA follows: TGTGCCTGGATAGGTCCGGACAGGGGAAGCACTGAAGCTTTCTTT.

The rearrangement links TRBV2 to TRBJ2-2, with a possible D match to TRBD1 (5 bases). Between the trimmed V and J ends, which lost 7 bases and 4 bases, there was a span of 10 bases. The CDR3 has 13 amino acids. Germline values: CDR1 SNHLY, CDR2 FYNNEI. DNA of the CDR3: TGTGCCAGCACTGGACACATCACCGGGGAGCTGTTTTTT. Amino acid sequence: CASTGHITGELFF.

Points on this clone: The same CDR3 is also encoded by other DNA sequences in this sample. The chain is built from TRBV7-3 and TRBJ2-2, with 7 bases identical to TRBD1. The length of the CDR3 is 14 residues. Germline V CDR1 and CDR2: SGHTA, FQGTGA. V was clipped by 5 bases and J by 1 base; unmatched bases: 1. The CDR3 loop is CASSRQGNTGELFF. DNA of the CDR3: TGTGCCAGCAGCCGACAGGGGAACACCGGGGAGCTGTTTTTT.

The genes are TRBV27 and TRBJ2-3, with 10 bases matching TRBD1. V dropped 2 bases and J dropped 6; count of bases not matched to a gene: 5. The CDR3 contains 15 residues. Germline-derived CDR1 and CDR2 are MNHEY and SMNVEV (reference sequence). In DNA form, the CDR3 reads TGTGCCAGCAGTTTACCGACAGGGGGCCGTGATACGCAGTATTTT. It is translated as CASSLPTGGRDTQYF.

This rearrangement joins TRBV6-1 to TRBJ1-2; D possibly corresponds to TRBD1 (5 bases). Germline-derived CDR1 and CDR2 are MNHNS and SASEGT. V was pared by 0 bases and J by 8 bases, with 16 bases between. The CDR3 contains 15 residues. The CDR3 spells CASSEAPPRGMGYTF. CDR3 sequence (DNA): TGTGCCAGCAGTGAAGCTCCCCCCCGGGGGATGGGCTACACCTTC.

The gene calls are TRBV7-6 and TRBJ2-1; 10 positions agree with TRBD2. CDR1 and CDR2 (germline): SGHVS, FNYEAQ. The CDR3 extends over 15 amino acids. The ends lost 3 bases at V and 2 bases at J; junction bases unmatched: 1. DNA for the CDR3: TGTGCCAGCAGCTTTACTAGCGGGACCTACAATGAGCAGTTCTTC. Protein: CASSFTSGTYNEQFF.

V gene TRBV7-6 combines with J gene TRBJ1-2, with D unclear. The CDR3 covers 13 residues. Between the trimmed V and J ends, which lost 0 bases and 4 bases, there was a span of 6 bases. The germline V gene encodes CDR1 SGHVS and CDR2 FNYEAQ. CDR3 sequence reads: CASSLASGYGYTF. Written as DNA, the CDR3 is TGTGCCAGCAGCTTAGCCTCCGGCTATGGCTACACCTTC.

The chain uses TRBV19 and TRBJ1-1, with a tentative D call TRBD1 (6 bases). There are 12 residues in the CDR3. With 11 bases removed from V and 2 bases from J, the gap between germline ends came to 12 bases. From germline, CDR1 is LNHDA and CDR2 SQIVND (reference sequence). CDR3 sequence reads: CASVDRNTEAFF. For the CDR3, the DNA is TGTGCCTCCGTGGACAGAAACACTGAAGCTTTCTTT.

The chain has TRBV30 and TRBJ1-2; 10 nucleotides agree with TRBD1. This CDR3 is built from 15 residues. Germline V gene sequence: CDR1 GTSNPN, CDR2 SVGIG (reference sequence). The junction had 5 bases not matched to a gene; V was cut back by 0 bases and J by 4 bases. CDR3 nucleotide sequence: TGTGCCTGGAGTGTTCCGGGACAGGGGATCTATGGCTACACCTTC. Its protein product is CAWSVPGQGIYGYTF.

The CDR3 loop reads CASSEEKGGSGYEQYF. The CDR3 DNA reads TGTGCCAGCAGTGAAGAGAAGGGGGGCTCTGGGTACGAGCAGTACTTC. V is TRBV2 and J is TRBJ2-7; D is perhaps TRBD1 or TRBD2 (6 bases each). The CDR3 totals 16 residues. Trimming shortened V by 1 base and J by 4 bases, and 17 bases separated the two germline ends. Germline loops: CDR1 SNHLY, CDR2 FYNNEI.

The chain is built from TRBV27 and TRBJ1-5, with unresolved D. Trimming took off 5 bases at V and 4 bases at J, with 12 bases between the two ends. The length of the CDR3 is 14 residues. CDR1 is MNHEY, CDR2 SMNVEV, per germline (reference sequence). In nucleotides, the CDR3 is TGTGCCAGCAGTCGCGGTACGGGTAATCAGCCCCAGCATTTT. Protein product: CASSRGTGNQPQHF.

This chain uses TRBV7-9 with TRBJ1-3; D is uncertain. V was shortened by 0 bases and J by 1 base, with 4 bases between the two germline ends. CDR3 size: 14 residues. CDR1 is SEHNR, CDR2 FQNEAQ, per germline (reference sequence). CDR3 coding DNA: TGTGCCAGCAGCTTAGCTGGATCTGGAAACACCATATATTTT. This sequence encodes CASSLAGSGNTIYF.

The rearrangement joins TRBV30 to TRBJ2-3; 7 nucleotides match TRBD1. The germline V gene has CDR1 GTSNPN and CDR2 SVGIG (reference sequence). The CDR3 length is 13 residues. The J segment lost 7 bases and the V segment lost 3 bases, leaving 7 bases of the junction unmatched. The CDR3 protein is CAWRPTGVHTQYF. CDR3 bases: TGTGCCTGGAGACCCACAGGGGTACATACGCAGTATTTT. The complete variable domain, with remaining parts taken from reference TRBV30 and TRBJ2-3, reads SQTIHQWPATLVQPVGSPLSLECTVEGTSNPNLYWYRQAAGRGLQLLFYSVGIGQISSEVPQNLSASRPQDRQFILSSKKLLLSDSGFYLCAWRPTGVHTQYFGPGTRLTVL.

The chain combines TRBV4-1 with TRBJ1-2; D gene ambiguous. Germline CDR1 and CDR2: MGHRA and YSYEKL. V lost 1 base, J lost 4 bases, and 13 bases lay in between. This CDR3 comprises 15 residues. The CDR3 nucleotides are TGCGCCAGCAGCCAAGTCCACGGCGGACTCTATGGCTACACCTTC. Its protein is CASSQVHGGLYGYTF.

The CDR3 coding sequence is TGTGCCAGCAGCTCCTACAGGGGCGGCTACACCTTC. Its protein product is CASSSYRGGYTF. V usage is TRBV11-3 and J usage is TRBJ1-2; 7 positions agree with TRBD1. Germline V gene lookup returns CDR1 SGHNT and CDR2 YENEEA. The CDR3 is made up of 12 amino acids. Unmatched junction bases numbered 4, after V lost 4 bases and J lost 8 bases.

The rearrangement links TRBV6-5 to TRBJ2-4, with TRBD1 as a possible D gene (7 bases). Germline loops: CDR1 MNHEY, CDR2 SVGAGI. The CDR3 has 15 residues. The germline V and J ends were trimmed by 6 bases and 9 bases, with 21 bases remaining between them. The DNA of the CDR3 is TGTGCCAGCAGACCAGGGGGGACCCTCAAGGGCATTCAGTACTTC. This gives the protein CASRPGGTLKGIQYF.

The gene calls are TRBV6-5 and TRBJ2-3; 7 bases line up with TRBD1. The CDR3 loop spans 15 amino acids. J lost 0 bases, V lost 0 bases, and 0 bases had no gene match. CDR1 MNHEY and CDR2 SVGAGI come from the germline V gene. The CDR3 region is CASSYSGGSTDTQYF. The CDR3 DNA is TGTGCCAGCAGTTACTCAGGGGGCAGCACAGATACGCAGTATTTT.

Here the CDR3 DNA reads TGTGCCAGAAACCCGGGGGGCCTCAGAGGTGATACGCAGTATTTT. It encodes CARNPGGLRGDTQYF. The chain employs TRBV2 and TRBJ2-3; D perhaps matches TRBD2 (7 bases). Germline loops: CDR1 SNHLY, CDR2 FYNNEI. This CDR3 contains 15 residues. Trimming shortened V by 9 bases and J by 6 bases, and 22 bases separated the two germline ends.

The chain is built from TRBV5-6 and TRBJ1-2, with D hard to call. Germline V gene sequence: CDR1 SGHDT, CDR2 YYEEEE. The CDR3 is 15 amino acids. V dropped 6 bases and J dropped 4 bases, with 19 bases sitting between them. The CDR3 region has the DNA TGTGCCAGCACTGAAAGGGTCGGGGTGAGCTATGGCTACACCTTC. Translation gives CASTERVGVSYGYTF.

V gene TRBV7-2 combines with J gene TRBJ2-6; D gene ambiguous. The CDR3 is 15 amino acids. With 5 bases removed from V and 0 bases from J, the gap between germline ends came to 8 bases. The germline CDR1 and CDR2 sequences are SGHTA and FQGNSA. CDR3 loop: CASSISVSGANVLTF. CDR3 nucleotides: TGTGCCAGCAGCATTTCCGTCTCTGGGGCCAACGTCCTGACTTTC.

This chain links TRBV29-1 with TRBJ1-2; tentative D call: TRBD1 (5 bases). Germline V gene sequence: CDR1 SQVTM, CDR2 ANQGSEA. The CDR3 totals 15 residues. The V end was cut by 1 base, the J end by 7 bases, with 19 bases between. Here the CDR3 DNA reads TGCAGCGTTGAAGCGGGGGTAGAGGGATCGGGTGGCTACACCTTC. Its protein product is CSVEAGVEGSGGYTF.

The gene calls are TRBV9 and TRBJ2-2, with 13 bases that match TRBD2. Germline CDR1 reads SGDLS; CDR2 reads YYNGEE. The V gene end was trimmed by 2 bases and the J gene end by 6 bases; junction bases not matched to a gene: 1. The CDR3 consists of 15 residues. In nucleotides, the CDR3 is TGTGCCAGCAGCGTGGGGACTAGCGGGGCCGGGGAGCTGTTTTTT. This translates into CASSVGTSGAGELFF. The full variable domain, with the rest looked up from reference TRBV9 and TRBJ2-2, is DSGVTQTPKHLITATGQRVTLRCSPRSGDLSVYWYQQSLDQGLQFLIQYYNGEERAKGNILERFSAQQFPDLHSELNLSSLELGDSALYFCASSVGTSGAGELFFGEGSRLTVL.

The rearrangement uses TRBV2 and TRBJ2-2, with D possibly matching TRBD1 (5 bases). Trimming took off 5 bases at V and 4 bases at J, with 20 bases between the two ends. The CDR3 length is 17 residues. Germline values: CDR1 SNHLY, CDR2 FYNNEI. The CDR3 loop reads CASSLTHIDSSTGELFF. The DNA for the CDR3 is TGTGCCAGCAGTCTCACTCATATAGACAGTTCCACCGGGGAGCTGTTTTTT. Variable domain in full (rest from reference TRBV2 and TRBJ2-2): EPEVTQTPSHQVTQMGQEVILRCVPISNHLYFYWYRQILGQKVEFLVSFYNNEISEKSEIFDDQFSVERPDGSNFTLKIRSTKLEDSAMYFCASSLTHIDSSTGELFFGEGSRLTVL.

The chain couples TRBV6-5 to TRBJ2-1; TRBD2 matches at 8 bases. CDR3 size: 14 residues. CDR1 MNHEY and CDR2 SVGAGI come from the germline V gene. After removal of 8 bases from V and 6 bases from J, the junction contained 9 bases not matched to a gene. CDR3 in DNA: TGTGCCAGCTACACACCGGGGGGGGGCAATGAGCAGTTCTTC. This codes for CASYTPGGGNEQFF.

This clone was detected a few times. This chain joins TRBV6-4 and TRBJ2-3, with TRBD2 identical over 10 bases. The CDR3 extends over 14 amino acids. With V trimmed by 2 bases and J by 7 bases, 3 bases remained unmatched. CDR1 MRHNA and CDR2 SNTAGT come from the germline V gene. The CDR3 DNA reads TGTGCCAGCAGTGACGCTAGCGGGGGACATACGCAGTATTTT. It specifies CASSDASGGHTQYF.

The gene calls are TRBV7-9 and TRBJ1-4, with 7 bases lining up with TRBD1. Germline loops: CDR1 SEHNR, CDR2 FQNEAQ (reference sequence). CDR3 length: 15 residues. J was trimmed by 2 bases and V by 3 bases; bases with no gene match: 3. The DNA for the CDR3 is TGTGCCAGCAGCTTGGGGACAGTCACTAATGAAAAACTGTTTTTT. Translation: CASSLGTVTNEKLFF. The variable domain in full, completed from reference TRBV7-9 and TRBJ1-4, reads DTGVSQNPRHKITKRGQNVTFRCDPISEHNRLYWYRQTLGQGPEFLTYFQNEAQLEKSRLLSDRFSAERPKGSFSTLEIQRTEQGDSAMYLCASSLGTVTNEKLFFGSGTQLSVL.